The subject of this entry is one TCR beta chain. Participant ages covered about 18 to 95 years across 24 US areas. Participants' own reports of clinical history determined their cohort assignment. The sample belongs to a study of blood T cell repertoires in COVID-19. Study at large: Italy, Spain and the United States were the sources of the convalescent and acute COVID-19 samples. Sources were T cells, B-cell-depleted T cells, or PBMCs; the material itself was cDNA or gDNA.

Clones were sequenced by immunoSEQ multiplex PCR, and TCRdb holds only the in-frame ones, with some missing. The table shows about 310,000 clones, with around 89% occurring only once. The sequence was obtained from a woman between 18 and 29 years old with acute COVID-19. The specimen was PBMCs or T cells enriched from blood (not recorded which).

The CDR3 protein is CASSLASGSVHTQYF. In DNA form, the CDR3 reads TGTGCCAGCAGTCTCGCTAGCGGGAGTGTGCATACGCAGTATTTT. The chain recombines TRBV28 with TRBJ2-3, with 10 nucleotides matching TRBD2. Trimming at V came to 5 bases and at J to 7 bases, leaving 9 bases not matched to a gene. Germline V gives CDR1 MDHEN, CDR2 SYDVKM. The length of the CDR3 is 15 residues.